This T cell receptor beta chain was profiled in a study of blood T cell repertoires in COVID-19. CDR3 size: 12 residues. The V end was cut by 3 bases, the J end by 5 bases, with 5 bases between. Participant age was 18 to 89 years, and participants resided in about two dozen US areas. Exposed participants came across a COVID-19 case within 2 weeks before study entry. The method was immunoSEQ multiplex PCR; TCRdb's version includes in-frame clones alone and lacks a portion of them. The data contain hundreds of thousands of clones, 65% to 90% of them singletons. The chain links TRBV12-3 or TRBV12-4 to TRBJ1-5; no reliable D call. Sequencing was carried out using PBMCs or T cells enriched from blood (not recorded which). This sequence originates from a woman aged 25 to 39 who had been exposed to COVID-19. CDR3: CASSFGDQPQHF. Here the CDR3 DNA reads TGTGCCAGCAGTTTTGGAGATCAGCCCCAGCATTTT.